The present T cell receptor beta chain was sequenced within a study of identical twins. This clonotype has only a few counts. Antigen: not known. Study outcomes and limitations: Invariant cells of the MAIT and iNKT types might have partly distorted the zero-insertion analyses. In beta out-of-frame sequences, the excess sharing between twins was weaker.

This CDR3 region has 15 residues. The V and J ends lost 7 bases and 3 bases respectively, with 18 bases between them. Unique molecular identifiers were present on the cDNA, which also gained a universal primer site by template switching. Each CDR3 protein gets one entry after TCRdb re-called the 5' RACE reads with MiXCR. Among about 530,000 distinct CDR3 sequences listed, 20% to 25% were seen once. A further study also used this sample, focusing on yellow fever vaccine responses in identical twins. From that paper: Reports say the vaccine T cell response in twins looked partly convergent and partly personalized.

The sequence was collected from a woman between 18 and 30 years old in good health. Sequencing was performed on CD4+ T cells sorted from blood. V is TRBV12-3 or TRBV12-4 and J is TRBJ1-2; D unclear. CDR3 nucleotide sequence: TGTGCCAGCACACTAGGGAGCAGAACCTACTATGGCTACACCTTC. Its translation: CASTLGSRTYYGYTF.